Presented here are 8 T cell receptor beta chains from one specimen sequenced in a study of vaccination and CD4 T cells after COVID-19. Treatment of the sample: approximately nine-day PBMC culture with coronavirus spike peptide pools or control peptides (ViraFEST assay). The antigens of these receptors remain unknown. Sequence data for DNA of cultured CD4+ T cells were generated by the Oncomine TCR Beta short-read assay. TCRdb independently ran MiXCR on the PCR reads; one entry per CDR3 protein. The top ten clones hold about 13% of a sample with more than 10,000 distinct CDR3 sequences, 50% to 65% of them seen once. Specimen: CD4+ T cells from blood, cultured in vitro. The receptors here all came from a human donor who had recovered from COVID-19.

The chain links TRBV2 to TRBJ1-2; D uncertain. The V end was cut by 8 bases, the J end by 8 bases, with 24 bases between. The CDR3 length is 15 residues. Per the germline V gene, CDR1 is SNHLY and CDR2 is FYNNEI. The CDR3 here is CASSPFSSVMEGYTF. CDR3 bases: TGTGCCAGCTCCCCGTTCTCAAGCGTGATGGAAGGCTACACCTTC. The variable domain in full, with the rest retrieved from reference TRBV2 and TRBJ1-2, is EPEVTQTPSHQVTQMGQEVILRCVPISNHLYFYWYRQILGQKVEFLVSFYNNEISEKSEIFDDQFSVERPDGSNFTLKIRSTKLEDSAMYFCASSPFSSVMEGYTFGSGTRLTVV.

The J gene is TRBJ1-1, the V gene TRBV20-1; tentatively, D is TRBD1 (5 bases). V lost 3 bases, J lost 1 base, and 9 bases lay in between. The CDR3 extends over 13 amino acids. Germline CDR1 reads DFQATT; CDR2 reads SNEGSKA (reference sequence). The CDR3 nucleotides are TGCAGTGCTAGGGAAGACAGGAACACTGAAGCTTTCTTT. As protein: CSAREDRNTEAFF.

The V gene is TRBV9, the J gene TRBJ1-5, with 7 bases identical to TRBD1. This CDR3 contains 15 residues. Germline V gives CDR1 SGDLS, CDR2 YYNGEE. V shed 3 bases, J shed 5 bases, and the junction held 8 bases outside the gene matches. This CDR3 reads CASSAGDRVHQPQHF. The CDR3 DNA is TGTGCCAGCAGCGCCGGAGACAGGGTCCATCAGCCCCAGCATTTT. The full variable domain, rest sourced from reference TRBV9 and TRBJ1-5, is DSGVTQTPKHLITATGQRVTLRCSPRSGDLSVYWYQQSLDQGLQFLIQYYNGEERAKGNILERFSAQQFPDLHSELNLSSLELGDSALYFCASSAGDRVHQPQHFGDGTRLSIL.

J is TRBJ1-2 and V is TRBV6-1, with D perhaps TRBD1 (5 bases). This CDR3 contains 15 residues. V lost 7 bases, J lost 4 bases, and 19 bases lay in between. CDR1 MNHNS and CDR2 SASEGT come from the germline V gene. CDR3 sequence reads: CASKPLGGGFYGYTF. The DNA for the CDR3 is TGTGCCAGCAAACCCCTCGGGGGGGGTTTCTATGGCTACACCTTC.

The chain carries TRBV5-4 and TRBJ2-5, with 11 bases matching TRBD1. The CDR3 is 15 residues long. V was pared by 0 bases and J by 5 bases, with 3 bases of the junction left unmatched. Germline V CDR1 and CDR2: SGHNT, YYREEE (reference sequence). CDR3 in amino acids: CASSLVDRGPETQYF. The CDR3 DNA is TGTGCCAGCAGCTTGGTGGACAGGGGGCCGGAGACCCAGTACTTC.

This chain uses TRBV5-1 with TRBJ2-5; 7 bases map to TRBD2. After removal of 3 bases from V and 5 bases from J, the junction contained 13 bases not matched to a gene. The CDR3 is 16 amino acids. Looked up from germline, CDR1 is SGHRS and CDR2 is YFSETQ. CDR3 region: CASSWGSGQGGETQYF. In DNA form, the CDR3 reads TGCGCCAGCAGCTGGGGCTCGGGTCAGGGAGGGGAGACCCAGTACTTC.

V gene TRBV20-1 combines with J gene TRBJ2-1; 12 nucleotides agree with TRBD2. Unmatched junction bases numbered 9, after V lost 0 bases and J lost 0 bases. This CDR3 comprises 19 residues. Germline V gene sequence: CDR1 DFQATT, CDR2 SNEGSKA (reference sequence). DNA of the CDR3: TGCAGTGCTAGAGAAAAGGTGGCTAGCGGGAGGGTCTCCTACAATGAGCAGTTCTTC. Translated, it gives CSAREKVASGRVSYNEQFF.

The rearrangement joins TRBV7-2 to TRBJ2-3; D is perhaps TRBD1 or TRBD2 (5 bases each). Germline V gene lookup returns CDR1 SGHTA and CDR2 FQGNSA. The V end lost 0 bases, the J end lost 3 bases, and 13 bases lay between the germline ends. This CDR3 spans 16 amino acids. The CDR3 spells CASSLALGRATDTQYF. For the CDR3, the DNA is TGTGCCAGCAGCTTAGCGCTGGGGCGGGCAACAGATACGCAGTATTTT.